These 31 T cell receptor beta chains were sequenced from one sample in a study of cytomegalovirus exposure and HLA in healthy donors. With 60 Vbeta and 13 Jbeta primers, the PCR was carried out. TCRdb keeps only in-frame clones here, not all; method: immunoSEQ multiplex PCR. The data contain a few hundred thousand clones, less than 80% of them seen just once; the ten biggest clones take up around 0.2%. Material: PBMCs. Receptors originate from a girl under 10 years old in good health and CMV-seronegative.

The J gene is TRBJ2-7, the V gene TRBV27; 7 bases match TRBD1. Germline CDR1 and CDR2: MNHEY and SMNVEV (reference sequence). V lost 2 bases and J lost 4; bases outside the gene matches: 8. The CDR3 contains 15 residues. The CDR3 DNA reads as TGTGCCAGCAGTTTAGGACAGGCCCCGGTGTACGAGCAGTACTTC. It codes for CASSLGQAPVYEQYF.

The table lists this clone with a count of one. The gene calls are TRBV13 and TRBJ2-7; 8 bases are a match to TRBD1. Germline lookup yields CDR1 PRHDT and CDR2 FYEKMQ (reference sequence). This CDR3 contains 13 residues. V lost 5 bases to trimming and J lost 6 bases; unmatched junction nucleotides: 6. Here the CDR3 DNA reads TGTGCCAGCAGCGAGGACAGGGTTGGCGAGCAGTACTTC. Translated, it gives CASSEDRVGEQYF.

This clone was seen more than once but under ten times. V is TRBV6-6 and J is TRBJ1-1; D is ambiguous. Germline V gene data show CDR1 as MNHNY and CDR2 as SVGAGI (reference sequence). With 2 bases removed from V and 10 bases from J, the gap between germline ends came to 8 bases. This CDR3 contains 11 residues. The CDR3 nucleotides read TGTGCCAGCAGTTACCCAAACATAGCTTTCTTT. Translation gives CASSYPNIAFF.

The chain uses TRBV4-1 and TRBJ2-7, with D possibly matching TRBD1 (8 bases). Germline assignment: CDR1 MGHRA and CDR2 YSYEKL. Trimming cost V 3 bases and J 4 bases, with 22 bases left between them. This CDR3 is built from 17 residues. As DNA, the CDR3 is TGCGCCAGCAGCCACAAGCGGGACAGGAGCACCATATACGAGCAGTACTTC. Protein product: CASSHKRDRSTIYEQYF.

A single count supports this clone. The chain links TRBV18 to TRBJ1-6, with D maybe TRBD1 (6 bases). V lost 3 bases and J lost 14, with 17 bases in between. The germline V gene has CDR1 KGHSH and CDR2 LQKENI. This CDR3 has 14 amino acids. Here the CDR3 DNA reads TGTGCCAGCTCACCGACGTGGACAGTAGGTACCCTCCACTTT. It translates to CASSPTWTVGTLHF.

This clone was observed a handful of times. This rearrangement joins TRBV5-1 to TRBJ1-4, with TRBD1 matching 7 bases. The CDR3 sequence is 16 residues long. V was clipped by 3 bases and J by 0 bases; unmatched bases: 5. Per the germline V gene, CDR1 is SGHRS and CDR2 is YFSETQ. This CDR3 is CASSSEGQATNEKLFF. In DNA, the CDR3 is TGCGCCAGCAGCTCCGAAGGACAGGCAACTAATGAAAAACTGTTTTTT.

The chain carries TRBV14 and TRBJ1-2; D is unclear. This CDR3 is 13 amino acids long. Per germline, CDR1 SGHDN and CDR2 FVKESK. The V end was cut by 4 bases, the J end by 4 bases, with 10 bases between. CDR3: CASSRGGSYGYTF. CDR3 in DNA: TGTGCCAGCAGCCGTGGAGGATCCTATGGCTACACCTTC.

The rearrangement joins TRBV27 to TRBJ2-7; D uncertain. CDR1 and CDR2 from the germline V gene are MNHEY and SMNVEV (reference sequence). V was clipped by 2 bases and J by 0 bases, with 17 bases between them. This CDR3 is built from 17 residues. The CDR3 sequence is CASSLRSLFAHSYEQYF. The CDR3 bases are TGTGCCAGCAGTTTACGTTCCCTATTCGCCCACTCCTACGAGCAGTACTTC.

A few counts support this clone. This sequence joins TRBV29-1 and TRBJ1-1; TRBD1 might be the D (5 bases). The germline V gene encodes CDR1 SQVTM and CDR2 ANQGSEA. The CDR3 is 13 amino acids. V was shortened by 1 base and J by 5 bases, with 11 bases between the two germline ends. The DNA of the CDR3 is TGCAGCGTTGAAGGACAGATATTTACTGAAGCTTTCTTT. This encodes CSVEGQIFTEAFF.

This chain joins TRBV19 and TRBJ2-4, with D perhaps matching TRBD1 (6 bases). Germline V gene lookup returns CDR1 LNHDA and CDR2 SQIVND (reference sequence). This CDR3 spans 18 amino acids. The V gene lost 3 bases and the J gene lost 9 bases, with 27 bases spanning the gap. As DNA, the CDR3 is TGTGCCAGTAGTATCCGGGACACTCTAATTCGGGGAACAGGCATTCAGTACTTC. Encoded protein: CASSIRDTLIRGTGIQYF. The full variable domain, its missing parts supplied by reference TRBV19 and TRBJ2-4, is DGGITQSPKYLFRKEGQNVTLSCEQNLNHDAMYWYRQDPGQGLRLIYYSQIVNDFQKGDIAEGYSVSREKKESFPLTVTSAQKNPTAFYLCASSIRDTLIRGTGIQYFGAGTRLSVL.

The V and J genes are TRBV19 and TRBJ2-4, with 7 bases fitting TRBD2. This CDR3 contains 14 residues. The junction had 7 bases not matched to a gene; V was cut back by 8 bases and J by 3 bases. CDR1 is LNHDA and CDR2 is SQIVND in the germline V gene (reference sequence). Written as DNA, the CDR3 is TGTGCCAGTGCCCGGGGGGTGCACAAAAACATTCAGTACTTC. Translated, it gives CASARGVHKNIQYF.

The chain recombines TRBV19 with TRBJ2-1, with 9 bases aligning to TRBD2. This CDR3 spans 13 amino acids. Per germline, CDR1 LNHDA and CDR2 SQIVND (reference sequence). V shed 5 bases, J shed 14 bases, and the junction held 10 bases outside the gene matches. The CDR3 DNA is TGTGCCAGTAGTCTCGGTAGGAGGACTAGCGAGTTCTTC. Its protein is CASSLGRRTSEFF.

The CDR3 is CASSLQGWDQPQHF. CDR3 DNA sequence: TGTGCCAGCAGTTTACAGGGATGGGATCAGCCCCAGCATTTT. The V call is TRBV27, the J call TRBJ1-5; D possibly corresponds to TRBD1 (5 bases). Germline CDR1 and CDR2: MNHEY and SMNVEV (reference sequence). This CDR3 has 14 residues. V was cut by 2 bases and J by 5 bases, with 10 bases left in between.

The gene calls are TRBV7-9 and TRBJ2-3; TRBD2 matches 9 bases. This CDR3 is built from 15 residues. Germline CDR1 is SEHNR and CDR2 is FQNEAQ (reference sequence). J was trimmed by 6 bases and V by 2 bases; bases with no gene match: 6. The CDR3 is CASSLSRGGWDTQYF. Here the CDR3 DNA reads TGTGCCAGCAGCTTATCGCGGGGGGGATGGGATACGCAGTATTTT.

The rearrangement uses TRBV19 and TRBJ2-2; the D gene is possibly TRBD1 (6 bases). The CDR3 runs 16 residues. Germline loops: CDR1 LNHDA, CDR2 SQIVND (reference sequence). The germline V and J ends were trimmed by 8 bases and 1 base, with 17 bases remaining between them. The CDR3 region is CASQDRTAMNTGELFF. The CDR3 nucleotides read TGTGCCAGTCAGGACCGGACAGCGATGAACACCGGGGAGCTGTTTTTT. The full variable domain, rest sourced from reference TRBV19 and TRBJ2-2, is DGGITQSPKYLFRKEGQNVTLSCEQNLNHDAMYWYRQDPGQGLRLIYYSQIVNDFQKGDIAEGYSVSREKKESFPLTVTSAQKNPTAFYLCASQDRTAMNTGELFFGEGSRLTVL.

The chain links TRBV28 to TRBJ1-1, with unresolved D. The germline gives CDR1 MDHEN, CDR2 SYDVKM. This CDR3 is built from 11 residues. The germline V and J ends were trimmed by 5 bases and 3 bases, with 4 bases remaining between them. The CDR3 sequence: CASSLYTEAFF. The CDR3 DNA follows: TGTGCCAGCAGTCTGTACACTGAAGCTTTCTTT.

This clone was observed once. J is TRBJ1-1 and V is TRBV4-1; a weak D match, TRBD1 (5 bases). The CDR3 runs to 16 residues. Germline V gene data show CDR1 as MGHRA and CDR2 as YSYEKL. V was trimmed by 0 bases and J by 6 bases, leaving 17 bases between them. In DNA form, the CDR3 reads TGCGCCAGCAGCCAAGATCTCCGGGGGGGGATCGCTGAAGCTTTCTTT. Amino acid sequence: CASSQDLRGGIAEAFF.

The chain couples TRBV11-2 to TRBJ2-7; perhaps TRBD1 as D (6 bases). Germline CDR1 SGHAT, CDR2 FQNNGV. V shed 5 bases and J shed 3 bases, with 14 bases lying between them. This CDR3 spans 14 amino acids. The CDR3: CASSVPTGLYEQYF. The CDR3 bases are TGTGCCAGCAGCGTCCCGACAGGCCTCTACGAGCAGTACTTC.

The rearrangement links TRBV5-1 to TRBJ2-2, with 9 bases fitting TRBD2. In germline, CDR1 is SGHRS, CDR2 YFSETQ. The V segment lost 5 bases and the J segment 7 bases; nucleotides outside the gene matches: 6. This CDR3 has 14 residues. CDR3 in DNA: TGCGCCAGCAGGCTGGCGGGAGGGGTCGGGGAGCTGTTTTTT. It specifies CASRLAGGVGELFF.

This rearrangement joins TRBV5-6 to TRBJ2-1; TRBD2 aligns across 8 bases. The trim removed 2 bases at V and 4 bases at J, leaving 2 bases unmatched. Per germline, CDR1 SGHDT and CDR2 YYEEEE. CDR3 length: 14 amino acids. CDR3 protein: CASSFREGYNEQFF. CDR3 DNA sequence: TGTGCCAGCAGCTTCCGGGAGGGATACAATGAGCAGTTCTTC.

The chain carries TRBV18 and TRBJ1-1; weak D call: TRBD1 (5 bases). This CDR3 spans 15 amino acids. Germline loops: CDR1 KGHSH, CDR2 LQKENI. V lost 1 base and J lost 11, with 20 bases in between. The CDR3 DNA reads as TGTGCCAGCTCACCACGGCGGGACGGCGCGGGTGTGGCTTTCTTT. Protein sequence: CASSPRRDGAGVAFF. Full variable domain (outside the CDR3, taken from reference TRBV18 and TRBJ1-1): NAGVMQNPRHLVRRRGQEARLRCSPMKGHSHVYWYRQLPEEGLKFMVYLQKENIIDESGMPKERFSAEFPKEGPSILRIQQVVRGDSAAYFCASSPRRDGAGVAFFGQGTRLTVV.

A single count supports this clone. The V and J genes are TRBV5-4 and TRBJ2-7, with 8 bases aligning to TRBD1. CDR1 and CDR2 (germline): SGHNT, YYREEE (reference sequence). The J segment lost 3 bases and the V segment lost 3 bases, leaving 8 bases of the junction unmatched. The CDR3 runs to 15 residues. CDR3 residues: CASSSSGGVSYEQYF. The CDR3 coding sequence is TGTGCCAGCAGCTCCTCAGGGGGCGTGAGCTACGAGCAGTACTTC.

The genes are TRBV7-9 and TRBJ2-1, with 10 bases aligning to TRBD1. Unmatched junction bases numbered 8, after V lost 2 bases and J lost 4 bases. The CDR3 is 17 residues long. Germline V gene data show CDR1 as SEHNR and CDR2 as FQNEAQ (reference sequence). DNA for the CDR3: TGTGCCAGCAGCTTACCCCCTGGACAGGGGGTTTACAATGAGCAGTTCTTC. Encoded protein: CASSLPPGQGVYNEQFF. Full variable domain (remainder filled in from reference TRBV7-9 and TRBJ2-1): DTGVSQNPRHKITKRGQNVTFRCDPISEHNRLYWYRQTLGQGPEFLTYFQNEAQLEKSRLLSDRFSAERPKGSFSTLEIQRTEQGDSAMYLCASSLPPGQGVYNEQFFGPGTRLTVL.

This clone was found a few times. The J gene is TRBJ1-1, the V gene TRBV6-1; perhaps TRBD1 as D (6 bases). Germline V gene data show CDR1 as MNHNS and CDR2 as SASEGT. Between the trimmed V and J ends, which lost 4 bases and 2 bases, there was a span of 14 bases. The CDR3 loop spans 15 amino acids. The CDR3 sequence: CASSALWGGNTEAFF. The CDR3 coding sequence is TGTGCCAGCAGTGCCCTATGGGGGGGCAACACTGAAGCTTTCTTT.

V gene TRBV4-1 combines with J gene TRBJ1-4, with D hard to call. V was clipped by 0 bases and J by 0 bases, with 5 bases between them. This CDR3 has 15 residues. Germline V lookup: CDR1 MGHRA, CDR2 YSYEKL. CDR3 protein: CASSQDPATNEKLFF. CDR3 nucleotides: TGCGCCAGCAGCCAAGACCCGGCAACTAATGAAAAACTGTTTTTT.

This sequence joins TRBV13 and TRBJ2-3; D unresolved. CDR3 length equals 12 residues. The V gene lost 1 base and the J gene lost 5 bases, with 4 bases spanning the gap. The germline V gene encodes CDR1 PRHDT and CDR2 FYEKMQ (reference sequence). CDR3 DNA sequence: TGTGCCAGCAGCTTAGCGGGAGATACGCAGTATTTT. The encoded protein is CASSLAGDTQYF.

The rearrangement uses TRBV27 and TRBJ2-1; D might be TRBD2 (6 bases). The V gene lost 2 bases and the J gene lost 0 bases, with 8 bases spanning the gap. The CDR3 spans 15 residues. Germline values: CDR1 MNHEY, CDR2 SMNVEV (reference sequence). The CDR3 DNA reads TGTGCCAGCAGTTTACGGGGGAGCTCCTACAATGAGCAGTTCTTC. It translates to CASSLRGSSYNEQFF.

This clone appeared a few times. The chain uses TRBV11-1 and TRBJ2-3, with TRBD2 identical over 8 bases. V lost 2 bases to trimming and J lost 6 bases; unmatched junction nucleotides: 1. The CDR3 is 13 residues long. The germline V gene encodes CDR1 SGHAT and CDR2 FQDESV (reference sequence). CDR3 in amino acids: CASSLTGGDTQYF. CDR3 in DNA: TGTGCCAGCAGCTTAACGGGGGGGGATACGCAGTATTTT.

As for this clone: At one boundary the junction diverges from the germline segment, which might be a read error. The same CDR3 is also encoded by other DNA sequences in this sample. The chain links TRBV2 to TRBJ1-6, with D possibly being TRBD1 (6 bases). Germline lookup yields CDR1 SNHLY and CDR2 FYNNEI. The CDR3 has 16 residues. CDR3 protein: CASSERQAAYNSPLHF. The DNA of the CDR3 is TGTGCCAGCAGTGAACGACAGGCGGCCTACAATTCACCCCTCCACTTT. Combining the CDR3 with reference TRBV2 and TRBJ1-6 gives the whole variable domain EPEVTQTPSHQVTQMGQEVILRCVPISNHLYFYWYRQILGQKVEFLVSFYNNEISEKSEIFDDQFSVERPDGSNFTLKIRSTKLEDSAMYFCASSERQAAYNSPLHFGNGTRLTVT.

The genes are TRBV19 and TRBJ1-2, with TRBD1 matching over 8 bases. This CDR3 spans 15 amino acids. CDR1 and CDR2 (germline): LNHDA, SQIVND (reference sequence). After removal of 10 bases from V and 5 bases from J, the junction contained 15 bases not matched to a gene. The CDR3 nucleotides are TGTGCCACACACGTTAAAGACAGGGGCCTGTATGGCTACACCTTC. Its translation is CATHVKDRGLYGYTF.

The genes are TRBV25-1 and TRBJ2-5, with D perhaps TRBD2 (6 bases). TRBJ2-7 matches the DNA end more closely, so the J call is doubtful. Germline V gives CDR1 MGHDK, CDR2 SYGVNS. The CDR3 consists of 12 residues. CDR3 coding DNA: TGTGCCAGCAGCGGCGGGAAGAACGAGCAGTACTTC. Translating gives CASSGGKNEQYF.